Here is one T cell receptor beta chain with its context. This specimen belongs to a study of blood T cells in healthy people across ages. The CDR3 spans 14 residues. Germline CDR1 reads SGHAT; CDR2 reads FQDESV (reference sequence). Then a second PCR, running roughly 7 to 12 cycles, was carried out with a sample-barcoded 5' primer and a J-beta primer mix. TCRdb reprocessed the 5' RACE reads with MiXCR, giving one entry per CDR3 protein. The sample holds approximately 800,000 distinct CDR3 sequences, 35% to 60% seen once. The gene calls are TRBV11-1 and TRBJ2-1, with D perhaps TRBD1 (6 bases). Gene TRBJ2-7 matches the end of the DNA better, so the J call may be wrong. The TCR comes from a man of 80 years or more in good health. The sample taken for sequencing was blood. CDR3 sequence reads: CASSPRDNYYEQYF. CDR3 nucleotides: TGTGCCAGCAGCCCCCGGGACAACTACTACGAGCAGTACTTC.